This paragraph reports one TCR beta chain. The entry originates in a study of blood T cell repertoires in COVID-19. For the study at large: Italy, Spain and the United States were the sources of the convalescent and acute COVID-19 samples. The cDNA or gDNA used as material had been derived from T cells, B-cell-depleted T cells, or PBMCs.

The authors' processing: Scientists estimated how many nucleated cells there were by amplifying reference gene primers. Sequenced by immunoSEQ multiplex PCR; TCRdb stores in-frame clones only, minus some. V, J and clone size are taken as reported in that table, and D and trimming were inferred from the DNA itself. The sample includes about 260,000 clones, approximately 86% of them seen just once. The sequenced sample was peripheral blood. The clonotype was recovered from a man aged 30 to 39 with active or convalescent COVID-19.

The CDR3 nucleotides are TGTGCCACCAGCGAACAGAGTCCGGGACAGGGAATCTATTCACCCCTCCACTTT. Translating gives CATSEQSPGQGIYSPLHF. V usage is TRBV15 and J usage is TRBJ1-6; 9 nucleotides agree with TRBD1. The CDR3 has 18 amino acids. Germline trimming cut 5 bases from V and 8 bases from J; bases unmatched to any gene: 16. Germline V gene data show CDR1 as LNHNV and CDR2 as YYDKDF (reference sequence).